This T cell receptor beta chain comes out of a study of OX40 agonist ivuxolimab in advanced cancers. Germline V gene lookup returns CDR1 SGHTS and CDR2 YDEGEE. The CDR3 has 12 residues. Trimming took off 0 bases at V and 6 bases at J, with 6 bases between the two ends. The repertoire was sequenced with immunoSEQ multiplex PCR; TCRdb's copy has only in-frame clones and lacks some. The table includes tens of thousands of clones, around 80% detected once. The material sequenced was CD4+ or CD8+ T cells sorted from blood, taken in a trial of the OX40 agonist ivuxolimab. The TCR was taken from an adult with an advanced solid tumor such as melanoma, head and neck, liver or kidney cancer. This chain joins TRBV5-8 and TRBJ1-2; D is undetermined. The CDR3 region has the DNA TGTGCCAGCAGCTTGGACTCAAATGGCTACACCTTC. Amino acids: CASSLDSNGYTF.